The sequence of this TCR beta chain was determined in a study of blood T cell repertoires in COVID-19. Study-level background: Italy, Spain and the United States were the sources of the convalescent and acute COVID-19 samples. The cDNA or gDNA used as material had been derived from T cells, B-cell-depleted T cells, or PBMCs.

Source study methods: Amplification of reference gene primers provided the estimated nucleated cell counts. Here immunoSEQ multiplex PCR was the method, and the copy in TCRdb shows in-frame clones only, minus some. That table is the source of V, J and clone size, and D and trimming were worked out from the DNA. The sample carries about 170,000 clones, about 80% recorded once. V lost 7 bases and J lost 1, with 13 bases in between. The CDR3 consists of 14 residues. Germline V gene data show CDR1 as SEHNR and CDR2 as FQNEAQ (reference sequence). The V and J genes are TRBV7-9 and TRBJ1-2; a weak D match, TRBD1 (6 bases). The sequence came from a man in his sixties or seventies with active or convalescent COVID-19. Source material: peripheral blood. CDR3 in DNA: TGTGCCAGCACCAGAGGGGACATTAACTATGGCTACACCTTC. As protein: CASTRGDINYGYTF.